This T cell receptor (beta chain) emerged from a study of blood T cell repertoires in COVID-19 (dated by TCRdb to about 2020). Regarding the complete study: Samples from collaborators originated in the United States, Italy and Spain and spanned both the acute and convalescent phases of COVID-19. The repertoires were released in a freely available public database intended as a resource for research on the immune response to SARS-CoV-2. HLA class I and class II types, where available, came from metadata supplied by the sample provider rather than from assay-based typing. The prospective study material was composed of cDNA or gDNA derived from T cells, B-cell-depleted T cells, or PBMCs. Subjects who had been exposed to COVID-19, were actively infected with it, or had recovered from it provided the deeply sampled blood TCRbeta repertoires that made up the dataset. Samples came from the ongoing ImmuneRACE study (first 160 participants) plus 1,254 subjects from 6 global collaborators. The sample metadata nearly always contained a de-identified subject ID, COVID-19 status, age in years and sex. The paper's findings and limits, for the study overall: Clinical and demographic metadata were provided uncurated, with the amount varying by source and participant.

Concerning this clone itself: Its binding antigen is unknown. Base qualities are not provided; no much larger clone lies one nucleotide away.

Taken from cysteine to phenylalanine, the CDR3 has 15 residues. Of the read, only the CDR3 DNA is kept; its 45 bases are in frame from base 1. The germline ends are 16 bases apart after V is trimmed by 7 bases and J by 0 bases. In the germline V gene, CDR1 corresponds to SGDLS and CDR2 to YYNGEE. The immunoSEQ Assay, a bias-controlled multiplex PCR, was used to amplify TCRbeta CDR3 regions from genomic DNA. Per the original workflow: The number of nucleated cells in each sample was estimated from the amplification of reference gene primers within the assay. To quantify the absolute abundance of each unique TCRbeta CDR3 rearrangement, sequence reads were collapsed and filtered. For each sample, productive Simpson clonality was calculated as the square root of Simpson's diversity index across productive rearrangements. TCRdb took over this immuneACCESS table, retaining in-frame rearrangements with V and J assigned. Such tables are incomplete; in checked studies, under half of the missing clones stem from an unresolved V gene, and the remainder is unexplained. From that table come the V and J calls and clone size; the DNA was used to work out D and trimming. The sample profile shows hundreds of thousands of clones; approximately 86% of them were found once. Clones ranked in the top ten supply around 3.1% of the sample.

The collaborating institutions used their own protocols to collect whole blood in K2EDTA tubes. For TCRbeta analysis, collaborators shipped samples in one of three forms: frozen whole blood, isolated PBMCs, or DNA extracted from either of those sample types. Here the chain combines TRBV9 and TRBJ2-5; the D gene is perhaps TRBD2, on 7 matching bases. Sequenced: peripheral blood. The source of this sequence is a man aged 60 to 75 with acute or convalescent COVID-19. The nucleotide sequence reads as follows: TGTGCCAGCGCCTCTAACGGGGGGCACCAAGAGACCCAGTACTTC. The resulting protein is CASASNGGHQETQYF.